Listed below are T cell receptor beta chains from one sample, sequenced in a study of cytomegalovirus exposure and HLA in healthy donors. Clones were read by immunoSEQ multiplex PCR, and TCRdb kept only the in-frame ones, dropping some. The sample lists roughly 300,000 clones; roughly 90% were seen once. The sample was PBMCs. The receptors stem from a man aged 40-49 years in good health and CMV-seropositive. Both conserved end residues are part of each CDR3. Each record gives: clone size, J gene, D gene, V gene, CDR3 protein, CDR3 DNA. A D gene is named only where the DNA matches it firmly. The size entry is marked missing in some rows and otherwise reads once, few, many or a size class.

>-|TRBJ1-1|-|TRBV20-1
CSAPQGTEAFF
TGCAGTGCTCCACAGGGCACTGAAGCTTTCTTT
>-|TRBJ2-7|-|TRBV6-6
CASSYSEKYEQYF
TGTGCCAGCAGTTACTCGGAGAAGTACGAGCAGTACTTC
>-|TRBJ2-1|-|TRBV28
CASLADYNEQFF
TGTGCCAGCTTAGCGGATTACAATGAGCAGTTCTTC
>-|TRBJ2-3|-|TRBV7-3
CASSRLVAADTQYF
TGTGCCAGCAGCAGATTAGTAGCTGCAGATACGCAGTATTTT
>-|TRBJ1-2|-|TRBV27
CASQGFESYGYTF
TGTGCCAGCCAGGGGTTTGAGAGCTATGGCTACACCTTC
>-|TRBJ2-1|TRBD1|TRBV5-1
CASSPTTPGQGRAEQFF
TGCGCCAGCAGCCCTACTACTCCGGGACAGGGAAGGGCTGAGCAGTTCTTC
>-|TRBJ2-5|TRBD1|TRBV5-4
CASSFQGQQETQYF
TGTGCCAGCAGCTTCCAGGGACAGCAAGAGACCCAGTACTTC
>-|TRBJ1-1|-|TRBV5-3
CARSSGRLGEAFF
TGTGCCAGAAGCTCCGGGAGATTGGGTGAAGCTTTCTTT
>once|TRBJ1-2|-|TRBV20-1
CSAPGYTF
TGCAGTGCCCCAGGCTACACCTTC
>-|TRBJ2-1|-|TRBV9
CASRSLRTDPTKRGEQFF
TGTGCCAGCAGGAGCCTACGGACAGACCCAACCAAGCGGGGTGAGCAGTTCTTC
>once|TRBJ1-5|TRBD1|TRBV27
CASKGRGLDNQPQHF
TGTGCCAGCAAAGGCAGGGGGCTGGACAATCAGCCCCAGCATTTT
>once|TRBJ2-3|TRBD1|TRBV5-4
CASSPAGQGKRYTQYF
TGTGCCAGCAGCCCGGCTGGACAGGGGAAGCGGTATACGCAGTATTTT
>-|TRBJ2-7|-|TRBV29-1
CSVANFPSYEQYF
TGCAGCGTTGCTAACTTCCCCTCCTACGAGCAGTACTTC
>-|TRBJ2-3|-|TRBV5-4
CASSLGWTGRVSTDTQYF
TGTGCCAGCAGCTTGGGGTGGACAGGGAGGGTTAGCACAGATACGCAGTATTTT
>-|TRBJ1-4|-|TRBV7-8
CASSLEYRVPNEKLFF
TGTGCCAGCAGCCTAGAGTACCGGGTCCCGAATGAAAAACTGTTTTTT
>-|TRBJ1-5|-|TRBV28
CASRVDTADQPQHF
TGTGCCAGCAGGGTGGACACGGCGGATCAGCCCCAGCATTTT
>few|TRBJ2-7|-|TRBV27
CASSSRRASYEQYF
TGTGCCAGCAGCTCCCGGAGAGCCAGCTACGAGCAGTACTTC
>-|TRBJ1-2|TRBD1|TRBV6-1
CASSEFPETKQGESYGYTF
TGTGCCAGCAGTGAATTTCCGGAGACTAAACAGGGGGAATCCTATGGCTACACCTTC
>-|TRBJ2-6|-|TRBV6-5
CASSYGASGANVLTF
TGTGCCAGCAGTTACGGGGCCTCTGGGGCCAACGTCCTGACTTTC
>-|TRBJ1-5|TRBD1|TRBV28
CASSLSPGQGKGNQPQHF
TGTGCCAGCAGTTTATCCCCGGGACAGGGGAAGGGCAATCAGCCCCAGCATTTT
>-|TRBJ2-7|-|TRBV5-1
CASSPPMDYPTEQYF
TGCGCCAGCAGTCCCCCTATGGACTACCCAACCGAGCAGTACTTC
>-|TRBJ2-3|-|TRBV7-9
CSSSPPSDTQYF
TGTTCCAGCAGCCCTCCCTCAGATACGCAGTATTTT
>once|TRBJ2-7|-|TRBV5-5
CASSLLVAAGSYPYEQYF
TGTGCCAGCAGCTTGCTCGTGGCGGCGGGATCTTACCCCTACGAGCAGTACTTC
>-|TRBJ1-1|-|TRBV7-9
CASSFTGSTEAFF
TGTGCCAGCAGCTTTACGGGGAGCACTGAAGCTTTCTTT
>-|TRBJ2-1|TRBD1|TRBV9
CASSGAHRGTYNEQFF
TGTGCCAGCAGCGGCGCCCACAGGGGTACCTACAATGAGCAGTTCTTC
>-|TRBJ2-3|-|TRBV19
CASMSTVLGDTQYF
TGTGCCAGTATGTCGACAGTTCTCGGAGATACGCAGTATTTT
>-|TRBJ2-1|TRBD2|TRBV2
CASSLRTSGRAGENEQFF
TGTGCCAGCAGTCTGAGGACTAGCGGGAGGGCCGGGGAGAATGAGCAGTTCTTC
>-|TRBJ2-6|TRBD2|TRBV27
CASSLGAGGFVGANVLTF
TGTGCCAGCAGTTTAGGGGCGGGAGGATTTGTCGGGGCCAACGTCCTGACTTTC
>few|TRBJ1-1|-|TRBV6-1
CASSTGTSNTEAFF
TGTGCCAGCAGCACCGGGACATCGAACACTGAAGCTTTCTTT
>-|TRBJ2-3|TRBD2|TRBV11-2
CASSLVLAGGRADTQYF
TGTGCCAGCAGCTTAGTCCTAGCGGGAGGGCGGGCAGATACGCAGTATTTT
>few|TRBJ2-3|TRBD2|TRBV19
CASSRLAGADTQYF
TGTGCCAGTAGTAGACTAGCGGGAGCAGATACGCAGTATTTT
>-|TRBJ2-3|TRBD2|TRBV11-3
CASSLQREGRDTQYF
TGTGCCAGCAGCTTGCAGCGGGAGGGGCGAGATACGCAGTATTTT
>-|TRBJ2-2|-|TRBV10-1
CASTKPGTGELFF
TGCGCCAGCACCAAACCAGGCACCGGGGAGCTGTTTTTT
>-|TRBJ1-3|-|TRBV18
CASSPGLLSSGNTIYF
TGTGCCAGCTCACCGGGACTCTTGAGCTCTGGAAACACCATATATTTT
>few|TRBJ2-7|TRBD2|TRBV10-3
CAISESSASGKYEQYF
TGTGCCATCAGTGAGTCGTCGGCTAGCGGGAAATACGAGCAGTACTTC
>-|TRBJ2-7|-|TRBV5-5
CASTRTAQAYEQYF
TGTGCCAGCACCAGGACAGCCCAAGCCTACGAGCAGTACTTC
>-|TRBJ2-7|TRBD2|TRBV6-6
CASSYSGGRAYEQYF
TGTGCCAGCAGTTACTCCGGAGGGAGGGCCTACGAGCAGTACTTC
>-|TRBJ2-2|-|TRBV27
CASGPPAGLNTGELFF
TGTGCCAGCGGGCCCCCCGCGGGACTGAACACCGGGGAGCTGTTTTTT
>-|TRBJ2-3|TRBD1|TRBV5-1
CASRPGTGGTDTQYF
TGCGCCAGCAGGCCCGGGACAGGGGGTACAGATACGCAGTATTTT
>-|TRBJ2-1|TRBD2|TRBV7-3
CASSSGLAGDNEQFF
TGTGCCAGCAGCTCTGGACTAGCGGGAGATAATGAGCAGTTCTTC
>-|TRBJ2-7|TRBD2|TRBV7-2
CASSLAASGSGEQYF
TGTGCCAGCAGCTTAGCGGCTAGCGGGAGTGGGGAGCAGTACTTC
>-|TRBJ2-7|-|TRBV2
CASSEAGGEQYF
TGTGCCAGCAGTGAAGCCGGAGGCGAGCAGTACTTC
>-|TRBJ2-7|-|TRBV4-3
CASSQDFQGSYEQYF
TGCGCCAGCAGCCAAGATTTTCAGGGCTCCTACGAGCAGTACTTC
>few|TRBJ1-1|-|TRBV5-6
CASSLLGRMNTEAFF
TGTGCCAGCAGCCTCCTGGGGCGGATGAACACTGAAGCTTTCTTT
>-|TRBJ1-2|-|TRBV4-2
CASSQDQGRAKGYTF
TGTGCCAGCAGCCAAGATCAAGGGAGGGCCAAGGGCTACACCTTC
>-|TRBJ2-2|TRBD2|TRBV28
CASGPVAGYTGELFF
TGTGCCAGCGGACCGGTAGCGGGATATACCGGGGAGCTGTTTTTT
>once|TRBJ2-1|-|TRBV5-6
CASSLVEAGWNEQFF
TGTGCCAGCAGCTTGGTCGAAGCAGGGTGGAATGAGCAGTTCTTC
>-|TRBJ1-1|-|TRBV7-6
CASSLAGANTEAFF
TGTGCCAGCAGCTTAGCGGGGGCAAACACTGAAGCTTTCTTT
>-|TRBJ1-4|TRBD1|TRBV18
CASSPQQGAYEKLFF
TGTGCCAGCTCACCTCAACAGGGGGCTTATGAAAAACTGTTTTTT
>-|TRBJ2-1|TRBD2|TRBV27
CASSWGLQQREENEQFF
TGTGCCAGCAGTTGGGGCCTCCAACAGCGGGAGGAGAATGAGCAGTTCTTC
>-|TRBJ2-5|-|TRBV28
CASVQGLAPYQETQYF
TGTGCCAGCGTACAAGGGCTAGCACCTTACCAAGAGACCCAGTACTTC
>-|TRBJ2-1|-|TRBV28
CASSLTGRGNKQFF
TGTGCCAGCAGTTTGACGGGGAGGGGGAACAAGCAGTTCTTC
>-|TRBJ2-2|TRBD1|TRBV5-1
CASSLGQGNTGELFF
TGCGCCAGCAGCTTGGGACAGGGGAACACCGGGGAGCTGTTTTTT
>-|TRBJ2-4|TRBD1|TRBV5-1
CASSLEGTGDLLAKNIQYF
TGCGCCAGCAGCTTGGAAGGGACAGGGGATCTTCTAGCCAAAAACATTCAGTACTTC
>-|TRBJ2-1|-|TRBV27
CASSPSDFSISYNEQFF
TGTGCCAGCAGTCCGTCGGACTTCTCTATCTCCTACAATGAGCAGTTCTTC
>-|TRBJ2-7|TRBD1|TRBV15
CATSRPDRERQYF
TGTGCCACCAGCAGACCGGACAGGGAACGGCAGTACTTC
>-|TRBJ1-1|TRBD1|TRBV6-1
CASSDRTGWGLAEAFF
TGTGCCAGCAGTGACCGGACAGGGTGGGGGCTCGCTGAAGCTTTCTTT
>few|TRBJ2-1|TRBD2|TRBV5-6
CASSLLAGGGNEQFF
TGTGCCAGCAGCCTCCTTGCGGGAGGTGGCAATGAGCAGTTCTTC
>-|TRBJ2-7|-|TRBV4-2
CASSPPGGDSYEQYF
TGTGCCAGCAGCCCTCCCGGAGGCGACTCCTACGAGCAGTACTTC